A single sample gave rise to the 30 T cell receptor beta chains below, sequenced in a study of blood T cell repertoires in COVID-19. The method was immunoSEQ multiplex PCR; TCRdb's version includes in-frame clones alone and lacks a portion of them. The top ten hold approximately 29% of the sample, which has 30,000 to 35,000 clones, around 80% seen once. Specimen: peripheral blood. The receptors were sampled from an elderly man with acute or convalescent COVID-19.

The V and J genes are TRBV30 and TRBJ1-2, with a weak D call TRBD1 (5 bases). Trimming removed 1 base from V and 5 bases from J, with 11 bases in between. The CDR3 is 13 residues long. The germline V gene encodes CDR1 GTSNPN and CDR2 SVGIG (reference sequence). The DNA of the CDR3 is TGTGCCTGGAGTGGGCAGGGTACATATGGCTACACCTTC. Its protein is CAWSGQGTYGYTF.

The rearrangement uses TRBV4-2 and TRBJ2-7; weak D call: TRBD2 (5 bases). Trimming cost V 2 bases and J 7 bases, with 15 bases left between them. Germline CDR1 reads LGHNA; CDR2 reads YNFKEQ. There are 14 residues in the CDR3. CDR3 DNA: TGTGCCAGCAGCCAAAGGAGGACCGGAGGAGAGCAGTACTTC. It translates to CASSQRRTGGEQYF.

This clone has just one count. The chain uses TRBV3-1 (or the pseudogene TRBV3-2) and TRBJ2-7; D not resolved. V was shortened by 1 base and J by 5 bases, with 9 bases between the two germline ends. CDR1 and CDR2 from the germline V gene are LGHDT and YNNKEL (reference sequence). This CDR3 spans 13 amino acids. CDR3 bases: TGTGCCAGCAGCCAAGTGGCGGCGGACGAGCAGTACTTC. As protein: CASSQVAADEQYF.

This clone has just a few counts. This chain uses TRBV3-1 (or the pseudogene TRBV3-2) with TRBJ2-3; 12 bases line up with TRBD1. Germline V CDR1 and CDR2: LGHDT, YNNKEL (reference sequence). V trimming: 6 bases; J trimming: 2 bases; junction bases outside the gene matches: 9. CDR3 length: 17 residues. CDR3 coding DNA: TGTGCCAGCAGGCCCGGGACAGGGGGCGAAAACACAGATACGCAGTATTTT. Translating gives CASRPGTGGENTDTQYF.

The genes are TRBV28 and TRBJ1-1, with 8 bases aligning to TRBD1. The germline V gene has CDR1 MDHEN and CDR2 SYDVKM. The CDR3 runs 14 residues. The ends lost 5 bases at V and 6 bases at J; junction bases unmatched: 8. The CDR3 DNA sequence: TGTGCCAGCAGTCCAAGGACAGGGTGGGCTGAAGCTTTCTTT. Protein sequence: CASSPRTGWAEAFF.

This rearrangement joins TRBV29-1 to TRBJ1-5; no definite D call. Between the trimmed V and J ends, which lost 1 base and 3 bases, there was a span of 7 bases. This CDR3 contains 13 residues. Germline V CDR1 and CDR2: SQVTM, ANQGSEA. The CDR3 sequence is CSVEAQDNQPQHF. CDR3 bases: TGCAGCGTTGAAGCCCAGGACAATCAGCCCCAGCATTTT.

This clone was found once. This rearrangement joins TRBV9 to TRBJ2-7, with 14 bases lining up with TRBD2. The CDR3 consists of 15 residues. J lost 5 bases, V lost 4 bases, and 5 bases had no gene match. Per germline, CDR1 SGDLS and CDR2 YYNGEE. The CDR3 reads CASSSGLAGVDEQYF. The DNA of the CDR3 is TGTGCCAGCAGCTCGGGACTAGCGGGGGTCGACGAGCAGTACTTC.

The rearrangement joins TRBV4-2 to TRBJ2-7, with 9 bases that match TRBD1. The germline V gene has CDR1 LGHNA and CDR2 YNFKEQ. The CDR3 runs 14 residues. The trim removed 2 bases at V and 5 bases at J, leaving 4 bases unmatched. CDR3 sequence: CASSQSGQGNEQYF. CDR3 coding DNA: TGTGCCAGCAGCCAATCGGGACAGGGCAACGAGCAGTACTTC.

The CDR3 spells CASSAGTSGYQETQYF. The DNA for the CDR3 is TGTGCCAGCAGCGCCGGGACTAGCGGGTACCAAGAGACCCAGTACTTC. The V call is TRBV11-2, the J call TRBJ2-5; 12 nucleotides match TRBD2. Trimming at V came to 5 bases and at J to 0 bases, leaving 4 bases not matched to a gene. Looked up from germline, CDR1 is SGHAT and CDR2 is FQNNGV. This CDR3 is 16 amino acids long. Using reference TRBV11-2 and TRBJ2-5 for the parts outside the CDR3, the full variable domain is EAGVAQSPRYKIIEKRQSVAFWCNPISGHATLYWYQQILGQGPKLLIQFQNNGVVDDSQLPKDRFSAERLKGVDSTLKIQPAKLEDSAVYLCASSAGTSGYQETQYFGPGTRLLVL.

The chain couples TRBV9 to TRBJ2-3, with 16 bases aligning to TRBD2. The germline V gene has CDR1 SGDLS and CDR2 YYNGEE. Losses at the gene ends were 3 bases for V and 6 bases for J; bases not matched to a gene: 4. The CDR3 is made up of 16 amino acids. The CDR3: CASSAGLAGGPDTQYF. The CDR3, as DNA: TGTGCCAGCAGCGCGGGACTAGCGGGGGGGCCCGATACGCAGTATTTT.

J is TRBJ2-1 and V is TRBV7-2; tentatively, D is TRBD1 (5 bases). The CDR3 is made up of 14 amino acids. V was pared by 1 base and J by 7 bases, with 11 bases between. CDR1 and CDR2 (germline): SGHTA, FQGNSA. CDR3 bases: TGTGCCAGCAGCTTAGGGTCCAGGGCAAATGAGCAGTTCTTC. Translating it yields CASSLGSRANEQFF.

The chain is built from TRBV14 and TRBJ2-5; 7 bases fit TRBD2. V lost 3 bases, J lost 4 bases, and 8 bases stayed unmatched. The CDR3 is 15 amino acids. Germline V gene data show CDR1 as SGHDN and CDR2 as FVKESK. CDR3 loop: CASSHPPGGRETQYF. The CDR3 DNA is TGTGCCAGCAGCCATCCCCCGGGAGGTAGAGAGACCCAGTACTTC.

The rearrangement joins TRBV7-2 to TRBJ2-1, with 10 bases identical to TRBD1. Germline CDR1 is SGHTA and CDR2 is FQGNSA. V lost 5 bases to trimming and J lost 7 bases; unmatched junction nucleotides: 5. CDR3 size: 14 residues. CDR3 protein: CASSRDRGPNEQFF. DNA for the CDR3: TGTGCCAGCAGCAGGGACAGGGGTCCGAATGAGCAGTTCTTC.

This clone was observed a handful of times. The CDR3 loop reads CASRDGTYEQYF. CDR3 coding DNA: TGTGCCAGTAGAGACGGGACCTACGAGCAGTACTTC. V gene TRBV7-8 combines with J gene TRBJ2-7, with D possibly being TRBD2 (5 bases). Germline loops: CDR1 SGHVS, CDR2 FQNEAQ. CDR3 length equals 12 residues. Trimming cost V 9 bases and J 2 bases, with 11 bases left between them.

In this sample, this clone turned up once. The CDR3 here is CASSPGRGARGETQYF. Here the CDR3 DNA reads TGTGCCAGCAGCCCCGGCCGGGGGGCCCGGGGAGAGACCCAGTACTTC. The chain employs TRBV2 and TRBJ2-5; D might be TRBD2 (7 bases). Trimming shortened V by 6 bases and J by 4 bases, and 21 bases separated the two germline ends. This CDR3 region has 16 residues. Germline CDR1 reads SNHLY; CDR2 reads FYNNEI.

The chain recombines TRBV4-1 with TRBJ1-5; TRBD1 matches at 8 bases. The V segment lost 2 bases and the J segment 5 bases; nucleotides outside the gene matches: 8. The CDR3 loop spans 16 amino acids. Germline V gene data show CDR1 as MGHRA and CDR2 as YSYEKL. The CDR3 nucleotides read TGCGCCAGCAGCCAATACGGACAGGGAGGGGATCAGCCCCAGCATTTT. This encodes CASSQYGQGGDQPQHF.

This sequence joins TRBV5-4 and TRBJ2-3; 7 bases line up with TRBD2. Trimming at V came to 4 bases and at J to 1 base, leaving 3 bases not matched to a gene. Germline V gives CDR1 SGHNT, CDR2 YYREEE (reference sequence). The CDR3 totals 14 residues. CDR3 DNA: TGTGCCAGCAGCAGCGGGACCCGCACAGATACGCAGTATTTT. Amino acid sequence: CASSSGTRTDTQYF.

The chain uses TRBV7-6 and TRBJ2-2, with 8 bases matching TRBD1. CDR3 length: 16 residues. Germline loops: CDR1 SGHVS, CDR2 FNYEAQ. Losses at the gene ends were 6 bases for V and 5 bases for J; bases not matched to a gene: 11. CDR3: CASSYPRTGRTGELFF. Written as DNA, the CDR3 is TGTGCCAGCAGTTATCCTCGGACAGGGCGGACCGGGGAGCTGTTTTTT.

The chain joins TRBV7-6 to TRBJ2-3; TRBD2 is a possible D gene (6 bases). CDR3 length: 13 residues. From germline, CDR1 is SGHVS and CDR2 FNYEAQ. The V end lost 6 bases, the J end lost 2 bases, and 9 bases lay between the germline ends. CDR3 sequence: CASRRDFTDTQYF. The CDR3 nucleotides read TGTGCCAGCAGACGGGACTTCACAGATACGCAGTATTTT.

The chain joins TRBV6-5 to TRBJ2-3; maybe TRBD1 (5 bases). Per germline, CDR1 MNHEY and CDR2 SVGAGI. Trimming left V 1 base short and J 0 bases short, with 5 bases between. The CDR3 spans 14 residues. The CDR3 DNA reads as TGTGCCAGCAGTTACTACAGGAGCACAGATACGCAGTATTTT. Protein sequence: CASSYYRSTDTQYF.

This chain links TRBV6-2 or TRBV6-3 with TRBJ2-7; 16 bases map to TRBD2. The end of the DNA is better explained by TRBJ2-1, so the J call may be wrong. This CDR3 is built from 23 residues. CDR1 and CDR2 from the germline V gene are MNHEY and SVGEGT. Written as DNA, the CDR3 is TGTGCCAGCAGCCACGGGACTAGCGGGGGGGCCCCCGAACGAGGGGGGTCCTACAATGAGCAGTTCTTC. This translates into CASSHGTSGGAPERGGSYNEQFF.

The J gene is TRBJ1-4, the V gene TRBV28, with no clear D. In germline, CDR1 is MDHEN, CDR2 SYDVKM. The CDR3 contains 15 residues. V lost 5 bases and J 4 bases, leaving 14 bases between the germline ends. The chain's CDR3 is CASSANAQINEKLFF. The DNA of the CDR3 is TGTGCCAGCAGTGCCAATGCCCAGATTAATGAAAAACTGTTTTTT.

The rearrangement links TRBV11-2 to TRBJ1-1, with TRBD1 matching 8 bases. The germline gives CDR1 SGHAT, CDR2 FQNNGV. The CDR3 is 14 amino acids. Unmatched junction bases numbered 6, after V lost 5 bases and J lost 4 bases. In DNA form, the CDR3 reads TGTGCCAGCAGCACCTTTACAGGGGGCACTGAAGCTTTCTTT. Translating it yields CASSTFTGGTEAFF.

This clone was detected only once. J is TRBJ2-3 and V is TRBV5-4; D unresolved. Between the trimmed V and J ends, which lost 6 bases and 0 bases, there was a span of 20 bases. The CDR3 is 17 residues long. From germline, CDR1 is SGHNT and CDR2 YYREEE (reference sequence). The CDR3 spells CASNPGFSVFSTDTQYF. CDR3 in DNA: TGTGCCAGCAACCCGGGTTTCTCCGTTTTCAGCACAGATACGCAGTATTTT.

V gene TRBV19 combines with J gene TRBJ2-7; 7 bases are shared with TRBD2. Trimming took 6 bases from V and 5 from J; bases not matched to a gene: 7. Germline CDR1 is LNHDA and CDR2 is SQIVND (reference sequence). This CDR3 spans 13 amino acids. CDR3 DNA sequence: TGTGCCAGTAGGAGCAGCGGGGCTGACGAGCAGTACTTC. As protein: CASRSSGADEQYF. Full variable domain (outside the CDR3, taken from reference TRBV19 and TRBJ2-7): DGGITQSPKYLFRKEGQNVTLSCEQNLNHDAMYWYRQDPGQGLRLIYYSQIVNDFQKGDIAEGYSVSREKKESFPLTVTSAQKNPTAFYLCASRSSGADEQYFGPGTRLTVT.

The CDR3 region is CASSPAGAPLHF. The DNA of the CDR3 is TGTGCCAGCAGCCCGGCGGGGGCACCCCTCCACTTT. The chain carries TRBV6-2 or TRBV6-3 and TRBJ1-6; D may be TRBD1 (5 bases). The germline V gene has CDR1 MNHEY and CDR2 SVGEGT. The V and J ends lost 6 bases and 11 bases respectively, with 11 bases between them. The CDR3 is 12 residues long.

By share, this clone counts as medium-sized (0.01 to 0.1%). Additional DNA sequences in this sample encode the identical CDR3. J is TRBJ1-1 and V is TRBV6-6; TRBD1 is a possible D gene (6 bases). Looked up from germline, CDR1 is MNHNY and CDR2 is SVGAGI (reference sequence). This CDR3 region has 12 residues. V was trimmed by 7 bases and J by 5 bases, leaving 11 bases between them. The CDR3 DNA sequence: TGTGCCAGCACCACAGGGTTTACTGAAGCTTTCTTT. Translating it yields CASTTGFTEAFF.

The chain has TRBV27 and TRBJ2-7; 9 nucleotides agree with TRBD1. V was clipped by 4 bases and J by 3 bases; unmatched bases: 7. Germline V gene lookup returns CDR1 MNHEY and CDR2 SMNVEV (reference sequence). The CDR3 is made up of 15 amino acids. CDR3 in amino acids: CASSSPGQGIYEQYF. In nucleotides, the CDR3 is TGTGCCAGCAGTTCCCCGGGACAGGGTATCTACGAGCAGTACTTC.

The chain carries TRBV2 and TRBJ2-5, with D tentatively TRBD2 (5 bases). Germline V CDR1 and CDR2: SNHLY, FYNNEI. Trimming stripped 2 bases from V and 14 bases from J, with 15 bases between. CDR3 length: 12 amino acids. The CDR3 loop is CASSEPLGLFYF. In nucleotides, the CDR3 is TGTGCCAGCAGTGAACCACTAGGTCTTTTTTACTTC.

V and J are TRBV6-2 or TRBV6-3 and TRBJ2-1, with 8 nucleotides matching TRBD2. V lost 7 bases, J lost 7 bases, and 12 bases stayed unmatched. CDR3 size: 15 residues. Germline assignment: CDR1 MNHEY and CDR2 SVGEGT. This chain's CDR3 is CASIPGGVLRNEQFF. In DNA form, the CDR3 reads TGTGCCAGCATCCCCGGGGGGGTACTCAGAAATGAGCAGTTCTTC.